This T cell receptor (beta chain) was identified during a study of T-cell reconstitution after alpha-beta-depleted transplantation in children. The study, taken as a whole, reports: A year post-transplant, T-cell counts and diversity derived mostly from newly produced T cells. Expanded clones from the graft, numbering several hundred, reportedly supplied alpha-beta T cells about two months after transplant.

During its preparation, the TCRbeta library received unique molecular identifiers. One entry per CDR3 protein results from TCRdb running MiXCR on the PCR reads. The table has about 980,000 distinct CDR3 sequences, about 29% seen once. The germline V and J ends were trimmed by 3 bases and 5 bases, with 13 bases remaining between them. Germline V gene sequence: CDR1 MGHRA, CDR2 YSYEKL. This CDR3 contains 14 residues. Turning to this clonotype: Its antigen is as yet unknown.

This clonotype originated in a boy younger than two who had a stem cell transplant for SCID, so the T cells may come from the graft donor. This chain connects TRBV4-1 to TRBJ1-1; unclear D gene. The sample consisted of PBMCs, mostly from graft donor cells, taken 360 days after TCRalphabeta/CD19-depleted stem cell transplant. CDR3 in amino acids: CASSHSPEGTEAFF. CDR3 nucleotide sequence: TGCGCCAGCAGCCATTCCCCCGAGGGTACTGAAGCTTTCTTT.